This is a list of T cell receptor beta chains from one sample in a study of OX40 agonist ivuxolimab in advanced cancers. Here immunoSEQ multiplex PCR was the method, and the copy in TCRdb shows in-frame clones only, minus some. The table lists about 64,000 clones, more than 75% of them singletons. The specimen was CD4+ or CD8+ T cells sorted from blood, collected in a trial of the OX40 agonist ivuxolimab. The receptors were sampled from an adult with an advanced solid tumor such as melanoma, head and neck, liver or kidney cancer. Both conserved end residues are part of each CDR3. D genes are given only for firm matches. The size field is filled for only some rows; it gives once, few, many or a size class.

d_gene: NA; j_gene: TRBJ1-5; v_gene: TRBV19; abundance: NA; CDR3aa: CASGDNSNQPQHF; CDR3nt: TGTGCCAGTGGTGACAACAGCAATCAGCCCCAGCATTTT
d_gene: NA; j_gene: TRBJ2-5; v_gene: TRBV2; abundance: NA; CDR3aa: CAGGQETQYF; CDR3nt: TGTGCCGGGGGTCAAGAGACCCAGTACTTC
d_gene: NA; j_gene: TRBJ1-3; v_gene: TRBV30; abundance: once; CDR3aa: CAWSVRRGAGNTIYF; CDR3nt: TGTGCCTGGAGTGTACGGCGGGGAGCTGGAAACACCATATATTTT
d_gene: TRBD1; j_gene: TRBJ1-4; v_gene: TRBV7-9; abundance: once; CDR3aa: CASSFSRGLATNEKLFF; CDR3nt: TGTGCCAGCAGCTTCTCCAGGGGGCTTGCCACTAATGAAAAACTGTTTTTT
d_gene: NA; j_gene: TRBJ2-7; v_gene: TRBV27; abundance: NA; CDR3aa: CASSFRSSYEQYF; CDR3nt: TGTGCCAGCAGTTTTCGCAGTTCCTACGAGCAGTACTTC
d_gene: TRBD2; j_gene: TRBJ2-1; v_gene: TRBV29-1; abundance: NA; CDR3aa: CSVGTSGGPIDEQFF; CDR3nt: TGCAGCGTTGGGACTAGCGGGGGCCCAATCGATGAGCAGTTCTTC
d_gene: NA; j_gene: TRBJ1-2; v_gene: TRBV6-6; abundance: NA; CDR3aa: CASSYHGPGRAYGYTF; CDR3nt: TGTGCCAGCAGTTACCACGGGCCAGGGAGGGCCTATGGCTACACCTTC
d_gene: NA; j_gene: TRBJ1-1; v_gene: TRBV19; abundance: NA; CDR3aa: CASSINSKSQGSTEAFF; CDR3nt: TGTGCCAGTAGTATTAATTCAAAGAGCCAGGGGTCGACTGAAGCTTTCTTT
d_gene: TRBD1; j_gene: TRBJ1-2; v_gene: TRBV5-4; abundance: NA; CDR3aa: CASSLGQGVVGGYTF; CDR3nt: TGTGCCAGCAGCCTGGGACAGGGGGTAGTCGGTGGCTACACCTTC
d_gene: TRBD1; j_gene: TRBJ2-3; v_gene: TRBV10-3; abundance: NA; CDR3aa: CAISGHRGRADTQYF; CDR3nt: TGTGCCATCAGTGGCCACAGGGGGCGGGCGGATACGCAGTATTTT
d_gene: NA; j_gene: TRBJ1-2; v_gene: TRBV4-3; abundance: NA; CDR3aa: CASSQPGGDYGYTF; CDR3nt: TGCGCCAGCAGCCAGCCCGGAGGGGACTATGGCTACACCTTC
d_gene: NA; j_gene: TRBJ2-2; v_gene: TRBV2; abundance: NA; CDR3aa: CASKPDINGELFF; CDR3nt: TGTGCCAGCAAACCGGACATTAACGGGGAGCTGTTTTTT
d_gene: TRBD2; j_gene: TRBJ2-7; v_gene: TRBV28; abundance: NA; CDR3aa: CASSGRGGGYEQYF; CDR3nt: TGTGCCAGCAGTGGGCGAGGCGGGGGTTACGAGCAGTACTTC
d_gene: NA; j_gene: TRBJ1-5; v_gene: TRBV5-4; abundance: NA; CDR3aa: CASSLAGGDQPQHF; CDR3nt: TGTGCCAGCAGCTTGGCGGGGGGGGATCAGCCCCAGCATTTT
d_gene: NA; j_gene: TRBJ2-1; v_gene: TRBV6-4; abundance: NA; CDR3aa: CASSGLRRGKPYNEQFF; CDR3nt: TGTGCCAGCAGTGGTCTTAGGCGCGGGAAGCCCTACAATGAGCAGTTCTTC
d_gene: NA; j_gene: TRBJ2-7; v_gene: TRBV18; abundance: NA; CDR3aa: CASSPYSQSSYEQYF; CDR3nt: TGTGCCAGCTCACCTTACTCCCAGAGCTCCTACGAGCAGTACTTC
d_gene: TRBD2; j_gene: TRBJ2-3; v_gene: TRBV10-3; abundance: NA; CDR3aa: CASLGTSGRDTDTQYF; CDR3nt: TGTGCCTCGCTTGGGACTAGCGGGAGGGACACAGATACGCAGTATTTT
d_gene: TRBD1; j_gene: TRBJ1-1; v_gene: TRBV28; abundance: NA; CDR3aa: CASSLAGQGKNTEAFF; CDR3nt: TGTGCCAGCAGTTTAGCGGGACAGGGAAAGAACACTGAAGCTTTCTTT
d_gene: TRBD2; j_gene: TRBJ2-1; v_gene: TRBV7-8; abundance: NA; CDR3aa: CASSPQRGDNEQFF; CDR3nt: TGTGCCAGCAGCCCCCAGCGGGGGGACAATGAGCAGTTCTTC